The 28 T cell receptor beta chains in this list originate from one sample, sequenced in a study of blood T cells in healthy people across ages (dated by TCRdb to between 2014 and 2017). Libraries were prepared through 5' RACE. Sequenced on an Illumina HiSeq 2500. A second PCR of roughly 6 to 11 cycles was run with a J-beta primer mix and a sample-barcoded 5' primer. TCRdb itself trimmed the public reads at Q25 with fastp, ran MiXCR and retained productive beta chains. Each entry is one CDR3 protein sequence, shown with its most common DNA and genes. In this sample the table shows around 990,000 distinct CDR3 sequences, about two fifths of which occur a single time. Of the sample, approximately 14% is held by the ten largest clones. The sequenced sample consisted of blood. Source of these receptors: a young man in good health.

This clonotype was picked up one time. The gene calls are TRBV28 and TRBJ2-1; TRBD2 matches 12 bases. The CDR3 is made up of 16 amino acids. Germline V gives CDR1 MDHEN, CDR2 SYDVKM. J was trimmed by 13 bases and V by 6 bases; bases with no gene match: 16. DNA for the CDR3: TGTGCCAGCAGCATTTTAGCCTCTAGCGGGGGGGAGACCCAGTTCTTC. It is translated as CASSILASSGGETQFF.

This chain connects TRBV6-5 to TRBJ1-4; D is undetermined. There are 14 residues in the CDR3. CDR1 is MNHEY and CDR2 is SVGAGI in the germline V gene. Trimming cost V 5 bases and J 7 bases, with 14 bases left between them. CDR3 DNA: TGTGCCAGCAGTGCATCCATTTTTGGTGAAAAACTGTTTTTT. It translates to CASSASIFGEKLFF.

This clonotype was counted between two and nine times. The chain combines TRBV4-2 with TRBJ1-1; D remains unclear. CDR1 LGHNA and CDR2 YNFKEQ come from the germline V gene. V was cut by 1 base and J by 9 bases, with 12 bases left in between. This CDR3 region has 13 residues. CDR3: CASSQGNEAQAFF. The CDR3 DNA follows: TGTGCCAGCAGCCAAGGAAACGAGGCTCAAGCTTTCTTT.

In this sample, this clonotype turned up many times. The chain recombines TRBV6-5 with TRBJ2-5; either TRBD1 or TRBD2 may supply D (5 bases each). Matching the DNA end better, TRBJ2-7 makes the J call doubtful. The CDR3 runs 14 residues. Germline assignment: CDR1 MNHEY and CDR2 SVGAGI. The CDR3 coding sequence is TGTGCCAGCAGAGTTAATTGGGACGGCTACGAGCAGTACTTC. The encoded protein is CASRVNWDGYEQYF.

This clonotype was detected only a few times. The chain employs TRBV6-2 or TRBV6-3 and TRBJ2-1, with TRBD2 matching over 8 bases. V lost 2 bases to trimming and J lost 0 bases; unmatched junction nucleotides: 9. CDR1 MNHEY and CDR2 SVGEGT come from the germline V gene. This CDR3 contains 18 residues. The CDR3 DNA reads as TGTGCCAGCAGTTACGTAGCGGGGAAACAGAGCTCCTACAATGAGCAGTTCTTC. Protein sequence: CASSYVAGKQSSYNEQFF.

A few counts support this clonotype. The rearrangement joins TRBV20-1 to TRBJ1-4; D is ambiguous. The CDR3 extends over 11 amino acids. CDR1 is DFQATT and CDR2 is SNEGSKA in the germline V gene (reference sequence). V was cut by 5 bases and J by 6 bases, with 7 bases left in between. The CDR3 DNA reads TGCAGTGCTGGCCTAGATGAAAAACTGTTTTTT. Its translation is CSAGLDEKLFF.

This chain connects TRBV27 to TRBJ1-6; 11 bases align to TRBD1. Germline values: CDR1 MNHEY, CDR2 SMNVEV (reference sequence). This CDR3 is built from 15 residues. Trimming took 2 bases from V and 10 from J; bases not matched to a gene: 4. CDR3 bases: TGTGCCAGCAGTTTAGGACAGGGGGCACGATCACCCCTCCACTTT. It encodes CASSLGQGARSPLHF.

As for this clonotype: Given a much more abundant clone one base away, this may be a read error. V and J are TRBV6-6 and TRBJ1-5; D possibly corresponds to TRBD1 (6 bases). CDR3 length: 12 amino acids. Germline V gene lookup returns CDR1 MNHNY and CDR2 SVGAGI (reference sequence). CDR3 DNA sequence: TGTGTCAGCAGCCAACAGGGTCAGCCCCAGCATTTT. Amino acids: CVSSQQGQPQHF.

This clonotype was seen only a few times. The CDR3 protein is CASSHWTGSAGDQYF. The CDR3 DNA reads TGTGCCAGCAGCCACTGGACAGGGTCAGCGGGCGATCAGTACTTC. The chain combines TRBV14 with TRBJ2-5; TRBD1 agrees at 8 bases. J lost 11 bases, V lost 3 bases, and 14 bases had no gene match. The CDR3 is 15 amino acids. CDR1 and CDR2 from the germline V gene are SGHDN and FVKESK.

The CDR3 loop is CASSQENGQVNTEAFF. The DNA of the CDR3 is TGTGCCAGCAGCCAAGAGAACGGACAGGTGAACACTGAAGCTTTCTTT. The rearrangement uses TRBV14 and TRBJ1-1; 7 nucleotides align to TRBD1. The germline V gene encodes CDR1 SGHDN and CDR2 FVKESK. V lost 0 bases to trimming and J lost 0 bases; unmatched junction nucleotides: 4. This CDR3 has 16 amino acids.

Only a few counts were recorded for this clonotype. The chain uses TRBV20-1 and TRBJ1-1; D is perhaps TRBD1 (6 bases). V was shortened by 3 bases and J by 5 bases, with 16 bases between the two germline ends. CDR1 DFQATT and CDR2 SNEGSKA come from the germline V gene (reference sequence). The CDR3 covers 14 residues. CDR3 sequence reads: CSARMGGPRTEAFF. CDR3 nucleotide sequence: TGCAGTGCTAGGATGGGGGGCCCAAGGACTGAAGCTTTCTTT.

The V gene is TRBV12-3 or TRBV12-4, the J gene TRBJ1-1; D remains unclear. The CDR3 has 15 amino acids. V was cut by 2 bases and J by 4 bases, with 14 bases left in between. The CDR3 here is CASSLTRRVSTEAFF. DNA for the CDR3: TGTGCCAGCAGTTTAACGAGACGTGTATCCACTGAAGCTTTCTTT.

The chain has TRBV7-2 and TRBJ2-1, with 8 bases lining up with TRBD2. The DNA end is a closer match to TRBJ2-7, so the J assignment may be wrong. This CDR3 region has 16 residues. CDR1 SGHTA and CDR2 FQGNSA come from the germline V gene. CDR3 DNA sequence: TGTGCCAGCAGCGCTGGCAGCGGGGGCCACTACAATGAGCAGTACTTC. This gives the protein CASSAGSGGHYNEQYF.

The rearrangement uses TRBV25-1 and TRBJ2-1, with D possibly TRBD1 on 6 matching bases. Gene TRBJ2-7 matches the end of the DNA better, so the J call may be wrong. From germline, CDR1 is MGHDK and CDR2 SYGVNS. The CDR3 consists of 17 residues. CDR3 nucleotide sequence: TGTGCCAGCAGTGAAGTGGGGGCCCATAACTCCTACAATGAGCAGTACTTC. The encoded protein is CASSEVGAHNSYNEQYF.

This clonotype occurred many times. V and J are TRBV6-9 and TRBJ2-7; 7 positions match TRBD2. The CDR3 is 13 amino acids. CDR1 is MNHGY, CDR2 SVAAGI, per germline. Unmatched junction bases numbered 8, after V lost 10 bases and J lost 2 bases. The CDR3 spells CATAGTKTYEQYF. CDR3 nucleotide sequence: TGTGCCACCGCCGGGACTAAGACCTACGAGCAGTACTTC.

The V and J genes are TRBV6-1 and TRBJ1-5, with D maybe TRBD1 (5 bases). Trimming removed 2 bases at V and 3 bases at J, with 14 bases between. Germline V gene lookup returns CDR1 MNHNS and CDR2 SASEGT. This CDR3 is built from 16 residues. CDR3 coding DNA: TGTGCCAGCAGTGAAAGTCGAGACAGCTCCAATCAGCCCCAGCATTTT. Its protein product is CASSESRDSSNQPQHF.

On this clonotype: A read error is possible here, since a much larger clone lies one base away. The rearrangement joins TRBV2 to TRBJ2-7; 8 bases are a match to TRBD1. The germline V gene encodes CDR1 SNHLY and CDR2 FYNNEI. CDR3 length equals 11 residues. The V and J ends lost 4 bases and 12 bases, in that order; junction bases with no gene match: 5. The CDR3 sequence is CASSGQGWLYF. For the CDR3, the DNA is TGTGCCAGCAGTGGACAGGGGTGGCTGTACTTC.

The rearrangement joins TRBV7-9 to TRBJ1-5; D is uncertain. This CDR3 is built from 17 residues. Deletions cut 5 bases from V and 3 bases from J, with 20 bases between. Germline V gene lookup returns CDR1 SEHNR and CDR2 FQNEAQ (reference sequence). CDR3 amino acids: CASSDTSRGFNNQPQHF. In DNA, the CDR3 is TGTGCCAGCAGCGATACATCACGGGGTTTTAACAATCAGCCCCAGCATTTT.

This clonotype came up once. This chain links TRBV4-1 with TRBJ1-5; D gene unclear. V was clipped by 2 bases and J by 7 bases, with 15 bases between them. This CDR3 region has 15 residues. From germline, CDR1 is MGHRA and CDR2 YSYEKL. This CDR3 reads CASSQIKDGNQPQHF. CDR3 coding DNA: TGCGCCAGCAGCCAAATAAAGGACGGGAACCAGCCCCAGCATTTT.

The chain couples TRBV25-1 to TRBJ2-1; D remains ambiguous. V was trimmed by 3 bases and J by 1 base, leaving 16 bases between them. This CDR3 has 17 residues. CDR1 and CDR2 from the germline V gene are MGHDK and SYGVNS. This CDR3 reads CASSDYLDNPSYNEQFF. The CDR3 nucleotides read TGTGCCAGCAGTGATTACTTAGACAATCCGTCCTACAATGAGCAGTTCTTC.

This clonotype was observed a few times. The gene calls are TRBV12-3 or TRBV12-4 and TRBJ1-5; maybe TRBD1 (5 bases). The CDR3 extends over 14 amino acids. The V gene lost 7 bases and the J gene lost 2 bases, with 12 bases spanning the gap. The CDR3 sequence is CASTATGGNQPQHF. DNA for the CDR3: TGTGCCAGCACCGCTACAGGAGGCAATCAGCCCCAGCATTTT.

This chain joins TRBV27 and TRBJ2-5; 9 positions match TRBD1. The V gene end was trimmed by 3 bases and the J gene end by 11 bases; junction bases not matched to a gene: 13. Germline V gene data show CDR1 as MNHEY and CDR2 as SMNVEV (reference sequence). The CDR3 runs 15 residues. The CDR3 is CASSFHRDRANEQYF. The CDR3 DNA reads as TGTGCCAGCAGTTTCCACCGGGACAGGGCCAATGAGCAGTACTTC.

This clonotype occurred a few times. This sequence joins TRBV7-9 and TRBJ1-1, with D perhaps matching TRBD1 (6 bases). The CDR3 is 16 amino acids. The germline V and J ends were trimmed by 5 bases and 5 bases, with 21 bases remaining between them. Germline V gene lookup returns CDR1 SEHNR and CDR2 FQNEAQ (reference sequence). DNA for the CDR3: TGTGCCAGCAGCCCGTCAGAGGGGGGGCGAAGGACTGAAGCTTTCTTT. Its protein product is CASSPSEGGRRTEAFF.

This sequence joins TRBV9 and TRBJ1-3; possibly TRBD1 for D (6 bases). Trimming pared 4 bases from V and 10 bases from J, leaving 18 bases between. The CDR3 spans 14 residues. Per the germline V gene, CDR1 is SGDLS and CDR2 is YYNGEE. The CDR3 coding sequence is TGTGCCAGCAGCCCCGGGGCCGGGACAACGACCATATATTTT. This sequence encodes CASSPGAGTTTIYF.

Remarks on this clonotype: One base away lies a much larger clone, so this may be a sequencing read error. The V call is TRBV10-3, the J call TRBJ1-2; TRBD1 matches 7 bases. V was pared by 6 bases and J by 0 bases, with 4 bases of the junction left unmatched. There are 14 residues in the CDR3. Germline values: CDR1 ENHRY, CDR2 SYGVKD. The CDR3 reads CAIRGTETNYGYTF. CDR3 nucleotide sequence: TGTGCCATCAGGGGGACAGAGACTAACTATGGCTACACCTTC.

This CDR3 is CASSQTSGFTDTQYF. CDR3 nucleotides: TGTGCCAGCAGCCAGACTAGCGGATTCACAGATACGCAGTATTTT. V and J are TRBV11-1 and TRBJ2-3; 9 bases map to TRBD2. With 5 bases clipped from V and 2 bases from J, the junction kept 5 bases outside the gene matches. This CDR3 spans 15 amino acids. CDR1 SGHAT and CDR2 FQDESV come from the germline V gene (reference sequence).

This clonotype came up a few times. The gene calls are TRBV24-1 and TRBJ1-1; D is unresolved. The CDR3 length is 13 residues. CDR1 and CDR2 (germline): KGHDR, SFDVKD. The ends were cut back, 4 bases at V and 4 bases at J, with 9 bases in the middle. This CDR3 reads CATSEPEGTEAFF. The CDR3, as DNA: TGTGCCACCAGTGAGCCCGAAGGCACTGAAGCTTTCTTT.

This clonotype has more than one count but fewer than ten. This rearrangement joins TRBV4-3 to TRBJ2-1, with D possibly being TRBD2 (6 bases). The ends were cut back, 2 bases at V and 4 bases at J, with 21 bases in the middle. This CDR3 contains 18 residues. The germline gives CDR1 LGHNA, CDR2 YSLEER. This CDR3 reads CASSQSASPRGAYNEQFF. The CDR3 DNA reads TGCGCCAGCAGCCAATCTGCTAGTCCCCGCGGGGCATACAATGAGCAGTTCTTC.